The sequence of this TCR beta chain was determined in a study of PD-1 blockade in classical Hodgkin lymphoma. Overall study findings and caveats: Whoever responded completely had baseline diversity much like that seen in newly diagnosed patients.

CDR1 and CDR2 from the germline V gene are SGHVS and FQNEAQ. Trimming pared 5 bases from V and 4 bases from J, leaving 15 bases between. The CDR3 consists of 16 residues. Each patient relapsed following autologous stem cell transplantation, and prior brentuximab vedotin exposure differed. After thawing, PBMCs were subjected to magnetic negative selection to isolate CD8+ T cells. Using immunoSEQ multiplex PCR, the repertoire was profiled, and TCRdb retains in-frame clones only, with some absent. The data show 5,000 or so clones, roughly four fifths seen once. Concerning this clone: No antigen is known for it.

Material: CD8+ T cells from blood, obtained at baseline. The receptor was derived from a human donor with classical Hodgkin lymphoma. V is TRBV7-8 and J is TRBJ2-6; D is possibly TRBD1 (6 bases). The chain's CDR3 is CASSLTDRSGANVLTF. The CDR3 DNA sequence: TGTGCCAGCAGCCTAACCGACAGGAGCGGGGCCAACGTCCTGACTTTC.